These 28 T cell receptor beta chains were sequenced from one sample in a study of cytomegalovirus exposure and HLA in healthy donors. The primer mix had 60 Vbeta and 13 Jbeta primers. Clones were read by immunoSEQ multiplex PCR, and TCRdb kept only the in-frame ones, dropping some. The sample yields about 160,000 clones, 80% seen once. Sequenced input: PBMCs. Every receptor here comes from a woman between 50 and 59 years old in good health and CMV-seropositive.

This chain joins TRBV5-1 and TRBJ2-1; 10 positions match TRBD2. There are 15 residues in the CDR3. Trimming at V came to 0 bases and at J to 4 bases, leaving 1 base not matched to a gene. Germline lookup yields CDR1 SGHRS and CDR2 YFSETQ. The DNA for the CDR3 is TGCGCCAGCAGCTTGGATAGCGGGGGGTACAATGAGCAGTTCTTC. It encodes CASSLDSGGYNEQFF.

As to this clone: A read error may account for a junction end that differs from germline. The rearrangement uses TRBV7-9 and TRBJ2-7; the D is unclear. Germline lookup yields CDR1 SEHNR and CDR2 FQNEAQ (reference sequence). The CDR3 runs to 13 residues. CDR3 residues: CSSSLVPTYEQYF. The CDR3 DNA is TGTTCCAGCAGCTTAGTCCCCACCTACGAGCAGTACTTC.

The J gene is TRBJ1-5, the V gene TRBV19; tentative D call: TRBD1 (6 bases). Trimming left V 6 bases short and J 0 bases short, with 15 bases between. This CDR3 contains 16 residues. CDR1 and CDR2 (germline): LNHDA, SQIVND (reference sequence). The CDR3 is CASSPRDNYSNQPQHF. The CDR3 coding sequence is TGTGCCAGTAGCCCCAGGGACAACTATAGCAATCAGCCCCAGCATTTT.

V gene TRBV9 combines with J gene TRBJ1-2; D is uncertain. Trimming stripped 0 bases from V and 8 bases from J, with 17 bases between. Germline CDR1 is SGDLS and CDR2 is YYNGEE. The CDR3 covers 15 residues. For the CDR3, the DNA is TGTGCCAGCAGCGTAGGAGAAGCGTGGCGAGAAGGCTACACCTTC. Its protein is CASSVGEAWREGYTF.

The rearrangement links TRBV6-5 to TRBJ2-3; perhaps TRBD1 as D (5 bases). This CDR3 is 15 amino acids long. Germline CDR1 is MNHEY and CDR2 is SVGAGI. Trimming left V 2 bases short and J 2 bases short, with 11 bases between. The CDR3 coding sequence is TGTGCCAGCAGTTACAACCCAGGGAACACAGATACGCAGTATTTT. Its protein product is CASSYNPGNTDTQYF.

The V gene is TRBV28, the J gene TRBJ1-4; a weak D match, TRBD1 (5 bases). Trimming took off 10 bases at V and 8 bases at J, with 20 bases between the two ends. There are 14 residues in the CDR3. Germline values: CDR1 MDHEN, CDR2 SYDVKM. The DNA for the CDR3 is TGTGCCACCCTGGGGGGAGTGGAGCGCGAAAAACTGTTTTTT. Translation gives CATLGGVEREKLFF.

Notes on this clone: One end of the junction fails to match germline, which may point to a read error. The sample holds other DNA sequences that translate to the same CDR3. CDR3 in DNA: TGTGCCAGCAGCCTAGATGGTGGCAGCTACGAGCAGTACTTC. Encoded protein: CASSLDGGSYEQYF. The chain uses TRBV11-2 and TRBJ2-7; D unresolved. The germline V gene has CDR1 SGHAT and CDR2 FQNNGV. The CDR3 contains 14 residues.

The V gene is TRBV5-4, the J gene TRBJ2-2; tentative D call: TRBD2 (5 bases). Germline V gives CDR1 SGHNT, CDR2 YYREEE (reference sequence). The CDR3 totals 14 residues. The ends were cut back, 0 bases at V and 8 bases at J, with 11 bases in the middle. The CDR3 bases are TGTGCCAGCAGCTTGGCGGGATGGAGGGGGGAGCTGTTTTTT. The encoded protein is CASSLAGWRGELFF.

The table lists this clone with a few counts. The V call is TRBV5-1, the J call TRBJ2-3, with D unclear. The CDR3 consists of 15 residues. Germline V lookup: CDR1 SGHRS, CDR2 YFSETQ. Trimming removed 0 bases from V and 0 bases from J, with 8 bases in between. CDR3 loop: CASSLAVPSTDTQYF. The CDR3 DNA sequence: TGCGCCAGCAGCTTGGCCGTCCCTAGCACAGATACGCAGTATTTT.

The chain recombines TRBV7-8 with TRBJ2-5, with 9 bases that match TRBD1. Germline loops: CDR1 SGHVS, CDR2 FQNEAQ. The CDR3 is made up of 15 amino acids. Losses at the gene ends were 4 bases for V and 5 bases for J; bases not matched to a gene: 8. CDR3 region: CASSSPGTGSETQYF. CDR3 DNA: TGTGCCAGCAGCTCTCCCGGGACAGGGAGTGAGACCCAGTACTTC.

This chain connects TRBV19 to TRBJ2-7; 9 bases match TRBD1. J lost 1 base, V lost 5 bases, and 12 bases had no gene match. CDR1 and CDR2 (germline): LNHDA, SQIVND (reference sequence). CDR3 length: 17 residues. In nucleotides, the CDR3 is TGTGCCAGTAGTGCCTCCGGGACAGGGATCCTTTCCTACGAGCAGTACTTC. It translates to CASSASGTGILSYEQYF.

The rearrangement uses TRBV19 and TRBJ2-1, with 7 nucleotides matching TRBD2. The length of the CDR3 is 14 residues. CDR1 and CDR2 from the germline V gene are LNHDA and SQIVND (reference sequence). With 7 bases clipped from V and 2 bases from J, the junction kept 5 bases outside the gene matches. CDR3 amino acids: CASTRREAYNEQFF. In DNA form, the CDR3 reads TGTGCCAGTACCCGTCGGGAGGCCTACAATGAGCAGTTCTTC.

The chain combines TRBV4-2 with TRBJ2-1; the match to TRBD2 covers 9 bases. The CDR3 is 17 amino acids. V shed 2 bases and J 5 bases; nucleotides not matched to a gene: 10. Germline CDR1 LGHNA, CDR2 YNFKEQ. The CDR3 here is CASSQTRTSVPHNEQFF. The CDR3 DNA follows: TGTGCCAGCAGCCAAACCCGGACTAGCGTCCCTCACAATGAGCAGTTCTTC.

The chain joins TRBV6-6 to TRBJ1-3; 7 nucleotides agree with TRBD1. The germline CDR1 and CDR2 sequences are MNHNY and SVGAGI (reference sequence). After removal of 7 bases from V and 3 bases from J, the junction contained 6 bases not matched to a gene. This CDR3 spans 14 amino acids. The CDR3 DNA is TGTGCCAGCACCGACGGACAGGTTGGAAACACCATATATTTT. Protein product: CASTDGQVGNTIYF.

This chain uses TRBV6-4 with TRBJ1-2, with 9 bases that match TRBD1. Germline values: CDR1 MRHNA, CDR2 SNTAGT. V was clipped by 7 bases and J by 8 bases; unmatched bases: 8. The CDR3 runs to 13 residues. CDR3 sequence reads: CASNPGQGRGYTF. CDR3 sequence (DNA): TGTGCCAGCAACCCGGGACAGGGTCGAGGCTACACCTTC.

The chain couples TRBV25-1 to TRBJ2-1; 8 bases line up with TRBD2. Unmatched junction bases numbered 4, after V lost 6 bases and J lost 0 bases. In germline, CDR1 is MGHDK, CDR2 SYGVNS. CDR3 length equals 15 residues. Written as DNA, the CDR3 is TGTGCCAGCAGGGTAGCGGGGAGCTCCTACAATGAGCAGTTCTTC. Translating gives CASRVAGSSYNEQFF.

This chain links TRBV14 with TRBJ2-5, with 10 bases that match TRBD2. Germline V CDR1 and CDR2: SGHDN, FVKESK. The length of the CDR3 is 16 residues. V was pared by 4 bases and J by 7 bases, with 12 bases of the junction left unmatched. CDR3 sequence (DNA): TGTGCCAGCAGCCGCGGACTAGCGGACCCGAGGGGGACCCAGTACTTC. This sequence encodes CASSRGLADPRGTQYF. The entire variable domain, with the rest obtained from reference TRBV14 and TRBJ2-5, is as follows: EAGVTQFPSHSVIEKGQTVTLRCDPISGHDNLYWYRRVMGKEIKFLLHFVKESKQDESGMPNNRFLAERTGGTYSTLKVQPAELEDSGVYFCASSRGLADPRGTQYFGPGTRLLVL.

V gene TRBV27 combines with J gene TRBJ2-3; tentatively, D is TRBD2 (6 bases). Per germline, CDR1 MNHEY and CDR2 SMNVEV (reference sequence). V was pared by 2 bases and J by 1 base, with 10 bases between. The CDR3 has 15 amino acids. For the CDR3, the DNA is TGTGCCAGCAGTTTAGGAGGGGTGGGCACAGATACGCAGTATTTT. Protein: CASSLGGVGTDTQYF.

The rearrangement links TRBV28 to TRBJ1-3, with D perhaps TRBD1 (6 bases). The V end lost 9 bases, the J end lost 0 bases, and 15 bases lay between the germline ends. The CDR3 has 15 residues. Germline assignment: CDR1 MDHEN and CDR2 SYDVKM. Here the CDR3 DNA reads TGTGCCAGTACGAAAGGGGGGGGCTCTGGAAACACCATATATTTT. Translated, it gives CASTKGGGSGNTIYF.

This clone was counted once. Mismatch with germline at one junction end may stem from a read error. This rearrangement joins TRBV14 to TRBJ1-4, with D unresolved. The CDR3 is made up of 12 amino acids. Germline loops: CDR1 SGHDN, CDR2 FVKESK. CDR3 region: CASSQDSEELFF. The CDR3 bases are TGTGCCAGCAGCCAGGACTCTGAAGAACTGTTTTTT.

This chain uses TRBV7-8 with TRBJ2-1; TRBD2 might be the D (6 bases). This CDR3 is built from 14 residues. Trimming took 5 bases from V and 7 from J, leaving 15 bases between them. Germline-derived CDR1 and CDR2 are SGHVS and FQNEAQ. For the CDR3, the DNA is TGTGCCAGCAGCCCGGAGGGACCAACGAATGAGCAGTTCTTC. This sequence encodes CASSPEGPTNEQFF.

This clone is a singleton in its sample. The V gene is TRBV7-9, the J gene TRBJ1-3, with a tentative D call TRBD1 (6 bases). V gave up 5 bases and J gave up 0 bases, with 11 bases separating them. Looked up from germline, CDR1 is SEHNR and CDR2 is FQNEAQ (reference sequence). This CDR3 region has 15 residues. CDR3: CASSRDKASGNTIYF. DNA of the CDR3: TGTGCCAGCAGCCGGGACAAGGCCTCTGGAAACACCATATATTTT. The full variable domain, with the rest looked up from reference TRBV7-9 and TRBJ1-3, is DTGVSQNPRHKITKRGQNVTFRCDPISEHNRLYWYRQTLGQGPEFLTYFQNEAQLEKSRLLSDRFSAERPKGSFSTLEIQRTEQGDSAMYLCASSRDKASGNTIYFGEGSWLTVV.

V and J are TRBV19 and TRBJ1-5, with no clear D. This CDR3 spans 13 amino acids. CDR1 is LNHDA and CDR2 is SQIVND in the germline V gene (reference sequence). Trimming cost V 7 bases and J 3 bases, with 10 bases left between them. The CDR3 here is CASTRRFNQPQHF. The CDR3 DNA follows: TGTGCCAGTACCCGGCGGTTCAATCAGCCCCAGCATTTT.

V usage is TRBV28 and J usage is TRBJ2-1, with TRBD2 matching 10 bases. This CDR3 has 16 amino acids. Germline V gene sequence: CDR1 MDHEN, CDR2 SYDVKM. The ends lost 4 bases at V and 2 bases at J; junction bases unmatched: 5. This CDR3 reads CASSSGLAVTYNEQFF. CDR3 nucleotides: TGTGCCAGCAGTTCAGGACTAGCGGTAACCTACAATGAGCAGTTCTTC.

The rearrangement links TRBV4-3 to TRBJ1-2; possibly TRBD1 for D (5 bases). V lost 3 bases and J lost 4, with 18 bases in between. The germline gives CDR1 LGHNA, CDR2 YSLEER. The CDR3 spans 16 residues. CDR3 sequence reads: CASSQDAIRGPYGYTF. The CDR3 region has the DNA TGCGCCAGCAGCCAGGATGCCATTAGGGGCCCCTATGGCTACACCTTC.

The chain employs TRBV7-8 and TRBJ2-3, with TRBD1 identical over 7 bases. Germline V gives CDR1 SGHVS, CDR2 FQNEAQ. CDR3 length: 19 amino acids. Trimming took 5 bases from V and 0 from J; bases not matched to a gene: 17. DNA of the CDR3: TGTGCCAGCAGCCTACCTAGGGATAGGGGGCGCGGGAGCACAGATACGCAGTATTTT. Translated, it gives CASSLPRDRGRGSTDTQYF.

This chain connects TRBV10-3 to TRBJ1-2, with D perhaps matching TRBD1 (5 bases). The length of the CDR3 is 13 residues. Per germline, CDR1 ENHRY and CDR2 SYGVKD. The V end lost 7 bases, the J end lost 6 bases, and 15 bases lay between the germline ends. Here the CDR3 reads CAIKSAGPNGYTF. The DNA for the CDR3 is TGTGCCATCAAATCTGCAGGGCCAAATGGCTACACCTTC.

This chain uses TRBV5-1 with TRBJ2-7; 13 bases align to TRBD2. The CDR3 sequence is 15 residues long. The germline V gene encodes CDR1 SGHRS and CDR2 YFSETQ. Trimming took 4 bases from V and 5 from J; bases not matched to a gene: 6. This CDR3 reads CASSPGLAGIDEQYF. DNA for the CDR3: TGCGCCAGCAGCCCGGGACTAGCGGGGATCGACGAGCAGTACTTC.